The 28 T cell receptor beta chains listed next were all sequenced from one sample in a study of CD8+CD57+ T cells in acquired aplastic anemia. Flow cytometry had shown expanded CD8+CD57+ cells in the patients chosen for sequencing. Genomic DNA templated the TCR beta VDJ and CDR3 profiling. TCRdb processed the reads anew with MiXCR; each CDR3 protein has one entry. This table holds about 180,000 distinct CDR3 sequences, nearly 65% found once. The sequencing input was sorted CD4+, CD8+, or CD8+CD57+ T cells (not recorded which) from PBMCs. All receptors derive from a human donor with aplastic anemia.

This chain connects TRBV10-3 to TRBJ2-7; the match to TRBD1 covers 9 bases. The V and J ends lost 4 bases and 11 bases, in that order; junction bases with no gene match: 6. The V gene's germline CDR1 is ENHRY and CDR2 SYGVKD. This CDR3 comprises 12 residues. CDR3 sequence: CAISVPGQGEYF. Written as DNA, the CDR3 is TGTGCCATCAGTGTCCCGGGACAGGGCGAGTACTTC.

The chain employs TRBV29-1 and TRBJ2-1; 8 bases fit TRBD2. V was pared by 6 bases and J by 12 bases, with 13 bases of the junction left unmatched. Germline V gene sequence: CDR1 SQVTM, CDR2 ANQGSEA. The CDR3 extends over 13 amino acids. The CDR3 DNA reads as TGCAGCGTCGCGGGACTAGTCTTTATCGGGCAGTTCTTC. It encodes CSVAGLVFIGQFF.

This clonotype was detected once. This sequence joins TRBV24-1 and TRBJ1-2; a weak D match, TRBD1 (6 bases). V was cut by 4 bases and J by 4 bases, with 12 bases left in between. The germline CDR1 and CDR2 sequences are KGHDR and SFDVKD. The CDR3 is 14 amino acids. The chain's CDR3 is CATSDRGAGYGYTF. Written as DNA, the CDR3 is TGTGCCACCAGTGACAGGGGAGCGGGCTATGGCTACACCTTC.

The chain combines TRBV19 with TRBJ1-2, with TRBD1 matching 7 bases. The CDR3 loop spans 15 amino acids. CDR1 is LNHDA, CDR2 SQIVND, per germline (reference sequence). After removal of 6 bases from V and 6 bases from J, the junction contained 13 bases not matched to a gene. CDR3 sequence (DNA): TGTGCCAGTAGGGGGCGGGGACAGCGGAATCATGGCTACACCTTC. Residues: CASRGRGQRNHGYTF.

The chain has TRBV25-1 and TRBJ2-7, with D tentatively TRBD1 (5 bases). This CDR3 comprises 18 residues. Trimming pared 6 bases from V and 0 bases from J, leaving 24 bases between. CDR1 MGHDK and CDR2 SYGVNS come from the germline V gene. The CDR3 region has the DNA TGTGCCAGCAGAGGGGCCGGGTACACTCTCGAACCCTCCTACGAGCAGTACTTC. Amino acid sequence: CASRGAGYTLEPSYEQYF.

The chain has TRBV6-1 and TRBJ1-6; weak D call: TRBD1 (5 bases). The V and J ends lost 3 bases and 9 bases respectively, with 12 bases between them. The CDR3 runs to 14 residues. Germline V gene data show CDR1 as MNHNS and CDR2 as SASEGT. This CDR3 reads CASSEGGNGSPLHF. The CDR3 DNA sequence: TGTGCCAGCAGTGAGGGGGGGAATGGTTCACCCCTCCACTTT.

The chain employs TRBV5-1 and TRBJ2-7; 9 bases are shared with TRBD2. CDR3 length: 14 amino acids. CDR1 and CDR2 (germline): SGHRS, YFSETQ. With V trimmed by 5 bases and J by 2 bases, 5 bases remained unmatched. CDR3 region: CASSSAGGTYEQYF. The CDR3 bases are TGCGCCAGCAGTTCTGCGGGGGGGACCTACGAGCAGTACTTC.

About this clonotype: An end of the junction differs from the germline gene, which may be a read error. J is TRBJ2-7 and V is TRBV5-6, with 10 bases fitting TRBD1. The CDR3 sequence is 13 residues long. The germline CDR1 and CDR2 sequences are SGHDT and YYEEEE. The CDR3 here is CASSLAGTGVKSF. DNA for the CDR3: TGTGCCAGCAGCTTGGCAGGGACAGGGGTAAAATCCTTC.

This chain links TRBV7-2 with TRBJ1-1; 7 positions match TRBD1. The CDR3 spans 14 residues. Per the germline V gene, CDR1 is SGHTA and CDR2 is FQGNSA. V gave up 8 bases and J gave up 4 bases; unmatched junction bases: 10. This CDR3 reads CASGYLRGATEAFF. The CDR3, as DNA: TGTGCCAGCGGCTACCTCAGGGGGGCCACTGAAGCTTTCTTT.

This clonotype was recorded a few times. V and J are TRBV25-1 and TRBJ1-6; D is uncertain. The CDR3 length is 16 residues. V was cut by 3 bases and J by 7 bases, with 16 bases left in between. Germline values: CDR1 MGHDK, CDR2 SYGVNS. CDR3 region: CASSETTHHLNSPLHF. As DNA, the CDR3 is TGTGCCAGCAGTGAGACAACTCACCATCTCAATTCACCCCTCCACTTT.

This chain links TRBV20-1 with TRBJ1-5; 7 nucleotides agree with TRBD1. The CDR3 has 13 residues. Germline CDR1 reads DFQATT; CDR2 reads SNEGSKA (reference sequence). With 5 bases clipped from V and 11 bases from J, the junction kept 12 bases outside the gene matches. CDR3 nucleotide sequence: TGCAGTGCTGGGCAGGACAGGTCAGAGTCCCAGCATTTT. Encoded protein: CSAGQDRSESQHF.

V usage is TRBV20-1 and J usage is TRBJ1-1; D is undetermined. The V and J ends lost 3 bases and 7 bases respectively, with 6 bases between them. CDR3 length: 10 residues. Germline CDR1 is DFQATT and CDR2 is SNEGSKA (reference sequence). Here the CDR3 reads CSARPGEAFF. CDR3 coding DNA: TGCAGTGCTAGGCCCGGTGAAGCTTTCTTT.

V gene TRBV2 combines with J gene TRBJ1-1; D remains unclear. Germline loops: CDR1 SNHLY, CDR2 FYNNEI. Trimming pared 3 bases from V and 5 bases from J, leaving 10 bases between. The CDR3 totals 13 residues. Here the CDR3 DNA reads TGTGCCAGCAGTGACTCGGGGTGGACTGAAGCTTTCTTT. This codes for CASSDSGWTEAFF.

This chain joins TRBV20-1 and TRBJ2-5; 10 nucleotides align to TRBD2. Looked up from germline, CDR1 is DFQATT and CDR2 is SNEGSKA (reference sequence). The CDR3 contains 14 residues. Germline trimming cut 1 base from V and 4 bases from J; bases unmatched to any gene: 3. CDR3: CSARVASGGETQYF. In nucleotides, the CDR3 is TGCAGTGCTAGAGTAGCTAGCGGGGGAGAGACCCAGTACTTC.

The chain employs TRBV7-9 and TRBJ2-2; the D is unclear. This CDR3 is 15 amino acids long. CDR1 SEHNR and CDR2 FQNEAQ come from the germline V gene (reference sequence). V lost 1 base and J 1 base, leaving 7 bases between the germline ends. The CDR3: CASSLEGMNTGELFF. In DNA form, the CDR3 reads TGTGCCAGCAGCTTAGAGGGCATGAACACCGGGGAGCTGTTTTTT.

The rearrangement links TRBV7-9 to TRBJ2-7, with 9 bases fitting TRBD1. V dropped 5 bases and J dropped 4; count of bases not matched to a gene: 6. This CDR3 comprises 14 residues. Germline V gene data show CDR1 as SEHNR and CDR2 as FQNEAQ (reference sequence). CDR3 in amino acids: CASSGQGKSYEQYF. CDR3 in DNA: TGTGCCAGCAGCGGACAGGGGAAATCTTACGAGCAGTACTTC.

J is TRBJ2-7 and V is TRBV7-2, with a weak D call TRBD2 (7 bases). V was clipped by 3 bases and J by 4 bases, with 13 bases between them. The CDR3 has 14 amino acids. Germline CDR1 and CDR2: SGHTA and FQGNSA. The CDR3 sequence is CASSFTRGGYEQYF. The CDR3 DNA sequence: TGTGCCAGCAGCTTCACTAGGGGGGGATACGAGCAGTACTTC. The full variable domain, with the rest looked up from reference TRBV7-2 and TRBJ2-7, is GAGVSQSPSNKVTEKGKDVELRCDPISGHTALYWYRQSLGQGLEFLIYFQGNSAPDKSGLPSDRFSAERTGGSVSTLTIQRTQQEDSAVYLCASSFTRGGYEQYFGPGTRLTVT.

V usage is TRBV10-1 and J usage is TRBJ1-2, with TRBD1 matching 8 bases. With V trimmed by 5 bases and J by 0 bases, 11 bases remained unmatched. The CDR3 sequence is 17 residues long. From germline, CDR1 is WNHNN and CDR2 SYGVQD (reference sequence). The CDR3 sequence is CASSTGTGSYTNYGYTF. CDR3 nucleotide sequence: TGCGCCAGCAGTACCGGGACAGGATCCTATACTAACTATGGCTACACCTTC.

This clonotype was recorded a few times. In DNA, the CDR3 is TGTGCCAGCCGACTTAACGTTTTGGTCTATAATTCACCCCTCCACTTT. Translated, it gives CASRLNVLVYNSPLHF. The chain uses TRBV7-8 and TRBJ1-6, with D unclear. CDR3 length equals 16 residues. Germline V gene data show CDR1 as SGHVS and CDR2 as FQNEAQ. Trimming took off 8 bases at V and 3 bases at J, with 17 bases between the two ends.

The V call is TRBV5-6, the J call TRBJ1-5; 8 bases are shared with TRBD1. Germline CDR1 reads SGHDT; CDR2 reads YYEEEE. The CDR3 spans 16 residues. V shed 2 bases, J shed 6 bases, and the junction held 10 bases outside the gene matches. CDR3: CASSLSMGDRSQPQHF. DNA for the CDR3: TGTGCCAGCAGCTTATCTATGGGGGACAGGAGTCAGCCCCAGCATTTT.

V and J are TRBV19 and TRBJ2-7; TRBD2 might be the D (6 bases). The germline CDR1 and CDR2 sequences are LNHDA and SQIVND (reference sequence). The V and J ends lost 3 bases and 3 bases respectively, with 18 bases between them. The CDR3 length is 16 residues. CDR3 nucleotide sequence: TGTGCCAGTAGTATGGAAACCGGGACGGGGGACTACGAGCAGTACTTC. Translation gives CASSMETGTGDYEQYF.

This clonotype is a singleton in its sample. The J gene is TRBJ1-2, the V gene TRBV2; D call uncertain. Germline assignment: CDR1 SNHLY and CDR2 FYNNEI. Trimming took 6 bases from V and 8 from J, leaving 13 bases between them. The CDR3 is made up of 12 amino acids. The chain's CDR3 is CASSKGLGGYTF. The CDR3 DNA is TGTGCCAGCAGCAAAGGGTTAGGGGGCTACACCTTC.

Many counts were recorded for this clonotype. The rearrangement joins TRBV19 to TRBJ2-7; D is unresolved. V was shortened by 5 bases and J by 0 bases, with 23 bases between the two germline ends. CDR1 is LNHDA and CDR2 is SQIVND in the germline V gene (reference sequence). The CDR3 runs to 18 residues. The CDR3 DNA reads TGTGCCAGTAGTTCTCTAACAGCCACACTATCGAGCTCCTACGAGCAGTACTTC. It encodes CASSSLTATLSSSYEQYF.

The V call is TRBV2, the J call TRBJ2-5; D is uncertain. The CDR3 is 12 residues long. V lost 7 bases, J lost 5 bases, and 11 bases lay in between. Germline assignment: CDR1 SNHLY and CDR2 FYNNEI. The CDR3 DNA is TGTGCCAGCAATGGAAATGGGGAGACCCAGTACTTC. Protein sequence: CASNGNGETQYF. Drawing the rest from reference TRBV2 and TRBJ2-5, the complete variable domain is EPEVTQTPSHQVTQMGQEVILRCVPISNHLYFYWYRQILGQKVEFLVSFYNNEISEKSEIFDDQFSVERPDGSNFTLKIRSTKLEDSAMYFCASNGNGETQYFGPGTRLLVL.

This clonotype showed up just a few times. This sequence joins TRBV4-3 and TRBJ2-1; D uncertain. The V end was cut by 0 bases, the J end by 9 bases, with 9 bases between. Germline-derived CDR1 and CDR2 are LGHNA and YSLEER. CDR3 length equals 13 residues. CDR3 in DNA: TGCGCCAGCAGCCAAGATTGGGCACGTGAGCAGTTCTTC. The encoded protein is CASSQDWAREQFF.

The chain has TRBV7-2 and TRBJ2-5; TRBD2 matches at 12 bases. The CDR3 runs to 17 residues. Germline CDR1 is SGHTA and CDR2 is FQGNSA. With V trimmed by 4 bases and J by 11 bases, 17 bases remained unmatched. CDR3 protein: CASSCRLAGVRTDTQYF. DNA of the CDR3: TGTGCCAGCAGCTGCCGACTAGCGGGGGTTCGCACAGATACGCAGTACTTC.

The chain links TRBV20-1 to TRBJ1-3; D is possibly TRBD1 (6 bases). Deletions cut 5 bases from V and 4 bases from J, with 15 bases between. The CDR3 is 14 amino acids. Germline CDR1 and CDR2: DFQATT and SNEGSKA (reference sequence). Here the CDR3 reads CSAQDATGGNTIYF. CDR3 nucleotide sequence: TGCAGTGCTCAAGATGCGACAGGCGGAAACACCATATATTTT.

Concerning this clonotype itself: Possible read error: a much larger clone is one base away. V and J are TRBV2 and TRBJ2-7; possible D gene TRBD2, 5 bases. The CDR3 has 16 residues. Looked up from germline, CDR1 is SNHLY and CDR2 is FYNNEI. The CDR3 is CASGQEAAPSSYEQYF. DNA of the CDR3: TGCGCCAGCGGCCAAGAGGCAGCACCTAGCTCCTACGAGCAGTACTTC.